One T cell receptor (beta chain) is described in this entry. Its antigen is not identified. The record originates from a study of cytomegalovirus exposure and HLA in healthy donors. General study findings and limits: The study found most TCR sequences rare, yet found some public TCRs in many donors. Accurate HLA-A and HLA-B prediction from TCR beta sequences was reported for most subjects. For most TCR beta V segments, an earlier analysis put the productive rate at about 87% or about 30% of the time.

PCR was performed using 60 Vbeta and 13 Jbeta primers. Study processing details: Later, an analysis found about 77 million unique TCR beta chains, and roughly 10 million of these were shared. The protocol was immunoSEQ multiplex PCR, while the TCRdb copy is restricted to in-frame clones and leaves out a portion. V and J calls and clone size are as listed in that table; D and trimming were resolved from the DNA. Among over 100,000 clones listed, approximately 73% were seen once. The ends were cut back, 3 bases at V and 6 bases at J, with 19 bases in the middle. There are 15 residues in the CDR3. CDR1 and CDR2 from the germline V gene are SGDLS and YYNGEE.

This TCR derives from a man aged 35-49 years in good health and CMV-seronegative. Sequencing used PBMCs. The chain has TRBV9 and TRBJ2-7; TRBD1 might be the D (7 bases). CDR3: CASSAGVRQGGEQYF. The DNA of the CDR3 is TGTGCCAGCAGCGCCGGCGTCCGGCAGGGGGGCGAGCAGTACTTC.